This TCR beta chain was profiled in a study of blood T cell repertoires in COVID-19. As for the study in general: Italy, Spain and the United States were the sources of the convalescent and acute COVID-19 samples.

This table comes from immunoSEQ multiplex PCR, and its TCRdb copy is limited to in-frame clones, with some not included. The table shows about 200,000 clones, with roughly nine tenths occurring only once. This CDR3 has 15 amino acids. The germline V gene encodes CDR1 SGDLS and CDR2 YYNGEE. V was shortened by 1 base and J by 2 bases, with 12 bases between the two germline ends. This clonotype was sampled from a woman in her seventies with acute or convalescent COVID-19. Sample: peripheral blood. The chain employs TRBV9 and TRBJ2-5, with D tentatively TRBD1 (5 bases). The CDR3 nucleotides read TGTGCCAGCAGCGTATTCCAGGGAAGACAAGAGACCCAGTACTTC. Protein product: CASSVFQGRQETQYF.